This TCR beta chain was identified during a study of control samples from healthy donors and cancer patients. This clone occurred once. The germline gives CDR1 ENHRY, CDR2 SYGVKD. The CDR3 totals 17 residues. V lost 4 bases to trimming and J lost 0 bases, with 18 bases between them. The method was immunoSEQ multiplex PCR; TCRdb's version includes in-frame clones alone and lacks a portion of them. The sample lists fewer than 200,000 clones, around 88% occurring once. The sequence came from a woman under 40 in good health. This chain uses TRBV10-3 with TRBJ1-2; D might be TRBD1 (6 bases). The sequenced sample was blood. The CDR3 loop is CAISGSEGGVANYGYTF. The CDR3 nucleotides read TGTGCCATCAGTGGATCCGAGGGGGGCGTAGCTAACTATGGCTACACCTTC.